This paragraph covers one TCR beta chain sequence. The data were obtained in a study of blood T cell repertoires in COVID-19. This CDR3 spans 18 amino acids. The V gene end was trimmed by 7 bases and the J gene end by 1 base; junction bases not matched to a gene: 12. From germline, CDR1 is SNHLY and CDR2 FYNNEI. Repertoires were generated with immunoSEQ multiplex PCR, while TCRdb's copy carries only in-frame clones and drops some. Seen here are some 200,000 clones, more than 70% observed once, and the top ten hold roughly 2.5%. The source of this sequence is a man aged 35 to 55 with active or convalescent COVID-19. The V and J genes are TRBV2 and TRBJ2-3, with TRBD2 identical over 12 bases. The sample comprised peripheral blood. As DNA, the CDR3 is TGTGCCAGCACCCTTCTAGCGGGGGGGCCGGTGGGCACAGATACGCAGTATTTT. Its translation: CASTLLAGGPVGTDTQYF. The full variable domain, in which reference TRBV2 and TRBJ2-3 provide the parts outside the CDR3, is EPEVTQTPSHQVTQMGQEVILRCVPISNHLYFYWYRQILGQKVEFLVSFYNNEISEKSEIFDDQFSVERPDGSNFTLKIRSTKLEDSAMYFCASTLLAGGPVGTDTQYFGPGTRLTVL.